This T cell receptor (beta chain) was observed in a study of human T cells and chemical hapten exposure. This clonotype was counted between two and nine times. Unfractionated whole blood yielded the extracted total RNA. The V end was cut by 6 bases, the J end by 6 bases, with 9 bases between. There are 12 residues in the CDR3. Per germline, CDR1 SGHVS and CDR2 FNYEAQ. TCRdb reprocessed the 5' RACE reads with MiXCR, giving one entry per CDR3 protein. The sample lists 110,000 or so distinct CDR3 sequences; approximately 20% were seen once. The receptor comes from a human donor in good health. This chain connects TRBV7-6 to TRBJ2-1; possible D gene TRBD1, 5 bases. CDR3 sequence (DNA): TGTGCCAGCAGACCAGGGTCCAATGAGCAGTTCTTC. Amino acid sequence: CASRPGSNEQFF.